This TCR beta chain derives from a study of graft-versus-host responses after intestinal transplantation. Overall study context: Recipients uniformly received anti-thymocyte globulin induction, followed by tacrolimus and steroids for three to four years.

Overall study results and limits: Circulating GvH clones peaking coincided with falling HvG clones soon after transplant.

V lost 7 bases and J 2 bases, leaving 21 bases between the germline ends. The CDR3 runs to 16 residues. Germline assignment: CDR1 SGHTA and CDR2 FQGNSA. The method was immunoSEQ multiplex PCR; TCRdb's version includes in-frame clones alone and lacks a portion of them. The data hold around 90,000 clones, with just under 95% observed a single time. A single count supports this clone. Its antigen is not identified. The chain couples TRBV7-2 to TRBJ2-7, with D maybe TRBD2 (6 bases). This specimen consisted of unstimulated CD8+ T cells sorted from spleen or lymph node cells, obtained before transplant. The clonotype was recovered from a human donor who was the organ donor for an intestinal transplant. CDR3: CASIPTHSEGPYEQYF. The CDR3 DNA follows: TGTGCCAGCATTCCTACGCATTCGGAGGGACCCTACGAGCAGTACTTC.